The entry below gives a single T cell receptor (beta chain) sequence along with its context. As yet, its antigen is unknown. Germline CDR1 and CDR2: GTSNPN and SVGIG (reference sequence). V lost 1 base to trimming and J lost 7 bases, with 16 bases between them. The CDR3 has 15 amino acids. Primers: 60 Vbeta forward and 13 Jbeta reverse. Libraries were prepared by immunoSEQ multiplex PCR; TCRdb keeps only in-frame clonotypes and omits some of them. Found here are about 140,000 clones, approximately 80% of them singletons; the top ten hold almost 2.5%. The sample belongs to a study of cytomegalovirus exposure and HLA in healthy donors. Study-wide points: Later analysis placed DRB1 highest and HLA-C lowest in TCR association rates, which differed by HLA locus. Presence/absence comparisons presumed near-even sequencing depth among donors.

The source is a boy aged 2 to 9 in good health and CMV-seronegative. This sequence joins TRBV30 and TRBJ1-4; weak D call: TRBD1 (5 bases). What was sequenced was PBMCs. This CDR3 reads CAWSDLQGLGEKLFF. DNA of the CDR3: TGTGCCTGGAGTGACCTCCAGGGTCTGGGTGAAAAACTGTTTTTT.